These 24 T cell receptor beta chains originate from one sample sequenced in a study of post-analysis software for immune sequencing data. Whole-study findings and limits: TRBV5-6, TRBV5-1 and TRBV20-1 belonged to a set of roughly 5 TRBV segments that were more frequent in patients than controls.

Prepared libraries of TCR beta cDNA carried unique molecular identifiers. TCRdb re-derived calls from the PCR reads in MiXCR, one entry per CDR3 protein. This table has about 820,000 distinct CDR3 sequences, around 53% appearing once. Their specific antigens are unknown. The sample taken for sequencing was blood. The origin of the receptors is a girl aged 10 to 17 with multiple sclerosis.

This clonotype occurred once. The V and J genes are TRBV7-2 and TRBJ1-2; D gene unclear. The CDR3 runs to 14 residues. V was pared by 2 bases and J by 3 bases, with 10 bases between. From germline, CDR1 is SGHTA and CDR2 FQGNSA. The CDR3 here is CASSLSKIHYGYTF. In nucleotides, the CDR3 is TGTGCCAGCAGCTTATCAAAGATTCACTATGGCTACACCTTC.

This chain links TRBV6-5 with TRBJ1-1; 8 bases map to TRBD1. With 2 bases clipped from V and 5 bases from J, the junction kept 13 bases outside the gene matches. This CDR3 contains 17 residues. CDR1 is MNHEY, CDR2 SVGAGI, per germline. CDR3 nucleotides: TGTGCCAGCAGTTACGGGAGGCAGGGGGCGGTAGGAACTGAAGCTTTCTTT. Translating it yields CASSYGRQGAVGTEAFF.

This chain uses TRBV7-2 with TRBJ1-2; tentative D call: TRBD1 (5 bases). The CDR3 runs 16 residues. V lost 1 base and J lost 4, with 16 bases in between. Germline CDR1 and CDR2: SGHTA and FQGNSA. CDR3 protein: CASSLGRGGVGYGYTF. Here the CDR3 DNA reads TGTGCCAGCAGCTTAGGCCGGGGAGGGGTAGGCTATGGCTACACCTTC. Full variable domain (rest looked up from reference TRBV7-2 and TRBJ1-2): GAGVSQSPSNKVTEKGKDVELRCDPISGHTALYWYRQSLGQGLEFLIYFQGNSAPDKSGLPSDRFSAERTGGSVSTLTIQRTQQEDSAVYLCASSLGRGGVGYGYTFGSGTRLTVV.

The gene calls are TRBV6-2 or TRBV6-3 and TRBJ1-5; D unclear. The CDR3 contains 13 residues. V lost 8 bases and J lost 6, with 14 bases in between. CDR1 and CDR2 from the germline V gene are MNHEY and SVGEGT. CDR3 sequence (DNA): TGTGCCAGCTGGAGTGGGTTAGGTCAGCCCCAGCATTTT. Its protein is CASWSGLGQPQHF.

The J gene is TRBJ1-2, the V gene TRBV5-1, with TRBD1 identical over 7 bases. The CDR3 loop spans 14 amino acids. CDR1 and CDR2 from the germline V gene are SGHRS and YFSETQ. V shed 3 bases, J shed 1 base, and the junction held 3 bases outside the gene matches. The CDR3 sequence is CASSSRDSNYGYTF. For the CDR3, the DNA is TGCGCCAGCAGCTCGCGGGACAGTAACTATGGCTACACCTTC.

A single count supports this clonotype. The DNA of the CDR3 is TGTGCCACCAGCAGAGATCTAAATACGCAGTATTTT. Amino acids: CATSRDLNTQYF. The chain carries TRBV15 and TRBJ2-3; D gene ambiguous. From germline, CDR1 is LNHNV and CDR2 YYDKDF (reference sequence). The CDR3 spans 12 residues. With 0 bases removed from V and 7 bases from J, the gap between germline ends came to 5 bases.

The rearrangement links TRBV12-3 or TRBV12-4 to TRBJ2-3; D is unresolved. Trimming removed 4 bases at V and 3 bases at J, with 11 bases between. CDR3 length equals 14 residues. The CDR3: CASSSPLETDTQYF. DNA for the CDR3: TGTGCCAGCAGTTCCCCCTTAGAGACAGATACGCAGTATTTT.

This clonotype occurred a few times. This chain connects TRBV10-3 to TRBJ1-1; D gene ambiguous. Germline V gene lookup returns CDR1 ENHRY and CDR2 SYGVKD. The CDR3 loop spans 12 amino acids. Trimming took off 7 bases at V and 3 bases at J, with 9 bases between the two ends. The CDR3 region is CAITGRDTEAFF. CDR3 in DNA: TGTGCCATCACTGGGCGGGACACTGAAGCTTTCTTT.

The table lists this clonotype with many counts. The rearrangement uses TRBV11-3 and TRBJ2-3; 10 bases are shared with TRBD2. CDR3 length: 14 residues. CDR1 is SGHNT and CDR2 is YENEEA in the germline V gene. V dropped 3 bases and J dropped 3; count of bases not matched to a gene: 0. The CDR3 DNA is TGTGCCAGCAGCTTTAGCGGGGGGACAGATACGCAGTATTTT. Translated: CASSFSGGTDTQYF.

This clonotype was picked up a small number of times. This chain connects TRBV15 to TRBJ2-1; D gene ambiguous. CDR1 is LNHNV, CDR2 YYDKDF, per germline (reference sequence). With 0 bases removed from V and 10 bases from J, the gap between germline ends came to 7 bases. The length of the CDR3 is 12 residues. CDR3 region: CATSRDFWEQFF. CDR3 DNA: TGTGCCACCAGCAGAGATTTCTGGGAGCAGTTCTTC.

The CDR3 reads CSARGVASGTSTNYGYTF. CDR3 sequence (DNA): TGCAGTGCTAGAGGAGTGGCCTCTGGTACCAGCACTAACTATGGCTACACCTTC. V is TRBV20-1 and J is TRBJ1-2; D ambiguous. Germline V gene sequence: CDR1 DFQATT, CDR2 SNEGSKA (reference sequence). The germline V and J ends were trimmed by 1 base and 0 bases, with 21 bases remaining between them. The length of the CDR3 is 18 residues.

This chain uses TRBV20-1 with TRBJ2-3; 7 bases are a match to TRBD2. Germline assignment: CDR1 DFQATT and CDR2 SNEGSKA (reference sequence). V shed 4 bases and J 0 bases; nucleotides not matched to a gene: 7. CDR3 length: 15 amino acids. In nucleotides, the CDR3 is TGCAGTGCTAAGGTTGGACTAGTCAGCACAGATACGCAGTATTTT. Translating gives CSAKVGLVSTDTQYF.

Notes on this clonotype: At one boundary the junction diverges from the germline segment, which might be a read error. This sequence joins TRBV12-3 or TRBV12-4 and TRBJ2-3, with D possibly being TRBD2 (6 bases). CDR3 length: 17 residues. CDR3 DNA: TGTGCCAGCAGTTTGAGTGCCAGGACCACTAGCACAGATGCGCAGTATTTT. It specifies CASSLSARTTSTDAQYF.

This sequence joins TRBV20-1 and TRBJ2-1; 12 bases fit TRBD2. The V and J ends lost 5 bases and 8 bases, in that order; junction bases with no gene match: 13. The CDR3 spans 16 residues. The germline CDR1 and CDR2 sequences are DFQATT and SNEGSKA (reference sequence). CDR3 sequence: CSALNGLAGTLDEQFF. As DNA, the CDR3 is TGCAGTGCTTTAAACGGACTAGCGGGAACTCTGGATGAGCAGTTCTTC.

The V and J genes are TRBV20-1 and TRBJ2-3; TRBD1 aligns across 7 bases. Germline V gene lookup returns CDR1 DFQATT and CDR2 SNEGSKA (reference sequence). There are 14 residues in the CDR3. J was trimmed by 2 bases and V by 5 bases; bases with no gene match: 7. DNA for the CDR3: TGCAGTGCTTCCCGGGACAGCCTCACAGATACGCAGTATTTT. It encodes CSASRDSLTDTQYF.

The rearrangement joins TRBV3-1 to TRBJ2-7; 10 nucleotides line up with TRBD1. Germline loops: CDR1 LGHDT, CDR2 YNNKEL (reference sequence). V lost 4 bases and J lost 3; bases outside the gene matches: 6. CDR3 length: 15 residues. The CDR3 DNA sequence: TGTGCCAGCAGCCTATCCGGGACAGGGGACTACGAGCAGTACTTC. This encodes CASSLSGTGDYEQYF.

This clonotype was recorded a few times. This rearrangement joins TRBV12-3 or TRBV12-4 to TRBJ1-6; D is perhaps TRBD1 (6 bases). Trimming removed 0 bases from V and 5 bases from J, with 11 bases in between. The CDR3 spans 16 residues. This chain's CDR3 is CASSLAPQGHNSPLHF. For the CDR3, the DNA is TGTGCCAGCAGTTTAGCTCCTCAGGGGCATAATTCACCCCTCCACTTT.

This rearrangement joins TRBV5-1 to TRBJ2-1; D may correspond to TRBD1 or TRBD2 (6 bases each). Looked up from germline, CDR1 is SGHRS and CDR2 is YFSETQ. The CDR3 is made up of 13 amino acids. Trimming cost V 0 bases and J 9 bases, with 10 bases left between them. The CDR3 here is CASSLDGGGEQFF. As DNA, the CDR3 is TGCGCCAGCAGCTTGGACGGGGGCGGTGAGCAGTTCTTC.

Notes on this clonotype: The germline gene is not matched at one end of the junction; a read error may be the cause. V usage is TRBV15 and J usage is TRBJ1-4; D not certain. This CDR3 contains 12 residues. CDR1 is LNHNV, CDR2 YYDKDF, per germline (reference sequence). The CDR3 region is CATRGMDEKRFF. The CDR3 region has the DNA TGTGCCACCAGGGGGATGGATGAAAAACGGTTTTTT.

The gene calls are TRBV14 and TRBJ2-1; 7 nucleotides align to TRBD1. This CDR3 spans 15 amino acids. V shed 0 bases and J 4 bases; nucleotides not matched to a gene: 3. Germline V gene data show CDR1 as SGHDN and CDR2 as FVKESK. The CDR3 region is CASSQDYRGYNEQFF. CDR3 in DNA: TGTGCCAGCAGCCAAGATTACAGGGGTTACAATGAGCAGTTCTTC. The whole variable domain, remainder taken from reference TRBV14 and TRBJ2-1, is EAGVTQFPSHSVIEKGQTVTLRCDPISGHDNLYWYRRVMGKEIKFLLHFVKESKQDESGMPNNRFLAERTGGTYSTLKVQPAELEDSGVYFCASSQDYRGYNEQFFGPGTRLTVL.

V usage is TRBV20-1 and J usage is TRBJ2-7; TRBD2 matches 7 bases. In germline, CDR1 is DFQATT, CDR2 SNEGSKA (reference sequence). The CDR3 totals 15 residues. V trimming: 5 bases; J trimming: 1 base; junction bases outside the gene matches: 11. The DNA of the CDR3 is TGCAGTGCTGGGCTGTGGGGACTAAGGTCCTACGAGCAGTACTTC. Protein: CSAGLWGLRSYEQYF.

CDR3 sequence reads: CASSFRAYGYTF. DNA of the CDR3: TGTGCCAGCAGCTTCAGGGCCTATGGCTACACCTTC. The genes are TRBV7-9 and TRBJ1-2, with D perhaps matching TRBD1 (5 bases). V lost 3 bases and J 4 bases, leaving 6 bases between the germline ends. The CDR3 consists of 12 residues. CDR1 is SEHNR and CDR2 is FQNEAQ in the germline V gene (reference sequence).

The count of this clonotype is one. Here the CDR3 reads CASSETGTYNEQFF. In DNA, the CDR3 is TGTGCCAGCAGCGAGACAGGGACGTACAATGAGCAGTTCTTC. The V and J genes are TRBV9 and TRBJ2-1; TRBD1 matches 7 bases. The CDR3 consists of 14 residues. The germline V gene encodes CDR1 SGDLS and CDR2 YYNGEE. V trimming: 3 bases; J trimming: 4 bases; junction bases outside the gene matches: 4.

This clonotype was detected only a few times. The V gene is TRBV5-5, the J gene TRBJ1-2; a possible D gene is TRBD1 (6 bases). The length of the CDR3 is 15 residues. CDR1 SGHKS and CDR2 YYEKEE come from the germline V gene (reference sequence). The V and J ends lost 0 bases and 4 bases respectively, with 13 bases between them. The CDR3 DNA reads as TGTGCCAGCAGCTTGGACAGGGTCGGTCGCTATGGCTACACCTTC. Protein sequence: CASSLDRVGRYGYTF.